This note documents a single TCR beta chain sequence. This clonotype was seen a handful of times. No antigen is known for it. Within one base of it there is no much larger clone, and no base qualities were kept. The TCR beta CDR3 regions were amplified from the RNA transcripts. A first-round RT-PCR of the TCR CDR3 used the HTBI primer set with the Qiagen OneStep RT-PCR kit. A second multiplex PCR round built the libraries, followed by size selection and purification. Paired-end sequencing of the libraries was performed with 100 bp reads on an Illumina HiSeq2000. In the source study's methods: SOAPnuke was used to process the raw data, with reads discarded if the reads contained adapters or uncalled bases, had a mean Phred below 15, or lacked an exact constant-primer or identifier match. High-quality paired reads were merged using COPE v1.2.5, and each unique nucleotide sequence was defined as a clonotype. MiTCR v1.1 was used to align clonotypes to the IMGT TRBV, TRBD and TRBJ reference segments. Analysis was restricted to V-J combinations with a frequency above 0.0001, which covered 99.2% of repertoires. A TCS score was defined as the ratio between F50 (clonal expansion) and ExV (chaos), using BLOSUM62-based TCRdist between CDR3 peptides within each V-J. Welch's t-statistics and random forest reduced roughly 500 V-J features to 10 to 15, which were used in a naive Bayes classifier (R e1071). TCRdb cleaned the public reads at Q25 with fastp, built clones with MiXCR and kept in-frame beta chains. Each entry merges the rows of one CDR3 protein and shows their most common DNA and genes. The V and J calls come from TCRdb's annotation, not from the publication. For this sample there are roughly 180,000 distinct CDR3 sequences; 8% to 9.5% appear just once. The ten largest clones take up more than 20% of the sample.

According to the germline V gene, CDR1 reads SGDLS and CDR2 reads YYNGEE. The trim is 1 base for V and 0 bases for J, with a gap of 11 bases between the germline ends. The CDR3 sequence holds 16 residues, the cysteine and phenylalanine included. The DNA shown is the 48-base CDR3, in frame from base 1. Hyperthyroidism patients were newly diagnosed, with disease duration under 2 months, and aged 18 to 65 years. Exclusion was applied to patients with uncontrolled infections, other autoimmune diseases, pregnancy or lactation. Clinical symptoms, serum thyroxine and TRAb, thyroid ultrasound, and orbital computed tomography formed the basis for the diagnoses. Blood from progressor patients was drawn when they were first diagnosed with hyperthyroidism, before any ophthalmopathy symptoms appeared. PBMCs were separated from around 9.1 ml of fresh peripheral blood using Ficoll-Paque density gradient centrifugation. Progressor patients were defined as those initially diagnosed with Graves' hyperthyroidism in whom ophthalmopathy developed during follow-up. Trizol reagent was used to extract total RNA, and RNA quality was then checked on an Agilent 2100 Bioanalyzer.

The data derive from a study of T cells in Graves' hyperthyroidism and ophthalmopathy (dated 2019 in TCRdb). Turning to the overall study: Peripheral blood samples were taken at initial diagnosis, before any treatment was given. TCR V-J signatures able to tell the groups apart were searched for in a discovery cohort of 90 to 100 patients, of whom around 43 had Graves' ophthalmopathy and around 58 had stable Graves' hyperthyroidism. Prospective prediction of ophthalmopathy was tested in an independent validation cohort of 18 hyperthyroidism patients and some 17 patients who later progressed to ophthalmopathy. The roughly 100 discovery patients were randomly split 7:3 into training and test sets. In addition, the study compared T-cell repertoires in thyroid tissue and in blood from roughly 6 Graves' hyperthyroidism patients. After blood sampling, hyperthyroidism patients were treated with methimazole at a starting dose of 30 mg daily, and ophthalmopathy patients were treated with high-dose intravenous methylprednisolone. According to the paper, TCR Vbeta CDR3 sequencing was carried out on 135 peripheral blood samples, which came from fewer than 50 ophthalmopathy, 75 or so hyperthyroidism and around 17 progressor patients. Study-wide findings and limitations: Most expanded thyroid clonotypes (frequency above 0.001) were also found in blood, which suggests that blood repertoires may mirror thyroid immune responses. In cross-validation, a model built on a 13 V-J signature told ophthalmopathy apart from stable hyperthyroidism with under 90% sensitivity and about 81% specificity, and in testing the same model reached 80%/75%. During validation, the model predicted progression to ophthalmopathy a median of roughly 7.1 months ahead of onset, with approximately 71% sensitivity and roughly 72% specificity. Sample size was not statistically predetermined, and investigators were not blinded to group allocation.

The sequence was obtained from a woman younger than 30 with Graves' hyperthyroidism that later progressed to Graves' ophthalmopathy. The chain is made from TRBV9 and TRBJ2-1; the D gene is possibly TRBD2, with 6 bases matching. The specimen was blood. At the DNA level, the sequence is TGTGCCAGCAGCGTATACGGGGGAGGCTCCTACAATGAGCAGTTCTTC. Its translation is CASSVYGGGSYNEQFF.